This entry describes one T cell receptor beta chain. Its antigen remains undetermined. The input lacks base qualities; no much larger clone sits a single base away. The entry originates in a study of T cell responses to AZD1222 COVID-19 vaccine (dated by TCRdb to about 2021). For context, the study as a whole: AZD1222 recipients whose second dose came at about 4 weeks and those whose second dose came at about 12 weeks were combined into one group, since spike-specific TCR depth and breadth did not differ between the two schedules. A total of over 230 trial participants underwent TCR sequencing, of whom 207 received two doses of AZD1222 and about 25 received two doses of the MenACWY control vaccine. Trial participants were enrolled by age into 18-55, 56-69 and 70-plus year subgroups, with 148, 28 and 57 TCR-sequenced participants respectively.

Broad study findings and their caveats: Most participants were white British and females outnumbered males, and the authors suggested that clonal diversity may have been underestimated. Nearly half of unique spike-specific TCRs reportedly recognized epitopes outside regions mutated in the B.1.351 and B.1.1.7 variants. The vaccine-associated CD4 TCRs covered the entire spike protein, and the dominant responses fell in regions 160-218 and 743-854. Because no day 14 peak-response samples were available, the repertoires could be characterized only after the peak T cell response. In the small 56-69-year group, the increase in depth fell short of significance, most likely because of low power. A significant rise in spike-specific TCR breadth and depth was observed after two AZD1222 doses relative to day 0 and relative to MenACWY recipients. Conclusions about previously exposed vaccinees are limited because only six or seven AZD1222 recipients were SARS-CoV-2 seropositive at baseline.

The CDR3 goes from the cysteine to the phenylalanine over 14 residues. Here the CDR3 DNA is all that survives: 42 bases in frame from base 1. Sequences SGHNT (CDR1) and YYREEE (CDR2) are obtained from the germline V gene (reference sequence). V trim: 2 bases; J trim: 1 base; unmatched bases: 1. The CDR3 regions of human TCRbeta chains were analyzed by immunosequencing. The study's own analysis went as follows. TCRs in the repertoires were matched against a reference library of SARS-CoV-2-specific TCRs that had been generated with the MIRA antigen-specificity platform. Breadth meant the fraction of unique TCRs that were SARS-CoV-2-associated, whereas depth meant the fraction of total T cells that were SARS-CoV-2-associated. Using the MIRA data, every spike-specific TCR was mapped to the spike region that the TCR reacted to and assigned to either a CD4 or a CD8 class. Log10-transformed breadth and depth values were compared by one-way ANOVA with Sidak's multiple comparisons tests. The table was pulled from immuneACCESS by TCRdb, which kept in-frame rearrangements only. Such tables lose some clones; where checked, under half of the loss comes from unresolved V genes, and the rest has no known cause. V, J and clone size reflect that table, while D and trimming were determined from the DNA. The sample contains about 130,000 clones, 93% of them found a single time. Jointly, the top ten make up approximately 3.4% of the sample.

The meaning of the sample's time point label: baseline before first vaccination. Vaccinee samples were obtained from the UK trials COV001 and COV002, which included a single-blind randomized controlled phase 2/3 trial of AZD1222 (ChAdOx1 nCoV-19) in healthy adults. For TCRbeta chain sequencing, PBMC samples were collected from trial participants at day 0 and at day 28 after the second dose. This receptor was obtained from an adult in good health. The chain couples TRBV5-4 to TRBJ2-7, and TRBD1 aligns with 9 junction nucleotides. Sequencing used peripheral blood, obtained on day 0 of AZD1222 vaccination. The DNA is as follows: TGTGCCAGCAGCTTCGGGACAGGGTCCTACGAGCAGTACTTC. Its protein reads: CASSFGTGSYEQYF.